Each of the 7 T cell receptor beta chains below was sequenced from the same sample in a study of T-cell reconstitution after alpha-beta-depleted transplantation in children. Unique molecular identifiers were incorporated during preparation of the TCRbeta library. One entry per CDR3 protein, called by TCRdb with MiXCR from the PCR reads. The sample gives under 250,000 distinct CDR3 sequences, about 7% of which show up once; approximately 5.7% is in the top ten. The specimen was PBMCs, collected before TCRalphabeta/CD19-depleted stem cell transplant. These receptors were obtained from a boy younger than 10 with acute lymphoblastic leukemia, due to receive a stem cell transplant.

The J gene is TRBJ2-7, the V gene TRBV12-3 or TRBV12-4; D unresolved. The CDR3 consists of 13 residues. The V end lost 3 bases, the J end lost 7 bases, and 13 bases lay between the germline ends. This CDR3 is CASSFRVVPEQYF. The CDR3 DNA reads TGTGCCAGCAGTTTTAGAGTCGTTCCGGAGCAGTACTTC.

This clonotype was detected many times. The genes are TRBV12-3 or TRBV12-4 and TRBJ2-4; weak D call: TRBD2 (5 bases). The CDR3 has 13 residues. The V and J ends lost 6 bases and 7 bases respectively, with 13 bases between them. The CDR3 DNA is TGTGCCAGCAGCCCCACTAGGAAGAACATTCAGTACTTC. Translation: CASSPTRKNIQYF.

The sample holds many counts of this clonotype. This chain connects TRBV29-1 to TRBJ1-2; D might be TRBD1 (5 bases). V was pared by 7 bases and J by 4 bases, with 13 bases between. The CDR3 is 12 residues long. Germline lookup yields CDR1 SQVTM and CDR2 ANQGSEA. The CDR3 here is CSAGRGGYGYTF. CDR3 DNA: TGCAGCGCTGGACGGGGGGGCTATGGCTACACCTTC.

This clonotype was found many times. The chain recombines TRBV5-5 with TRBJ2-7; 8 nucleotides line up with TRBD1. Unmatched junction bases numbered 12, after V lost 0 bases and J lost 7 bases. The CDR3 has 16 amino acids. From germline, CDR1 is SGHKS and CDR2 YYEKEE (reference sequence). The DNA of the CDR3 is TGTGCCAGCAGCTTGGCTGTCAGGGGGCCCTCTGAAGAGCAGTACTTC. Its protein is CASSLAVRGPSEEQYF.

In this sample, this clonotype turned up a few times. The chain couples TRBV7-8 to TRBJ2-2; 7 positions agree with TRBD1. CDR3 length equals 16 residues. Germline CDR1 SGHVS, CDR2 FQNEAQ. The J segment lost 3 bases and the V segment lost 1 base, leaving 5 bases of the junction unmatched. CDR3 amino acids: CASSLGTGVHTGELFF. As DNA, the CDR3 is TGTGCCAGCAGCTTAGGTACAGGGGTTCACACCGGGGAGCTGTTTTTT.

This clonotype was seen at least ten times. The rearrangement joins TRBV7-9 to TRBJ2-4, with D perhaps matching TRBD1 (5 bases). The V end lost 2 bases, the J end lost 6 bases, and 11 bases lay between the germline ends. Germline lookup yields CDR1 SEHNR and CDR2 FQNEAQ (reference sequence). CDR3 length: 14 amino acids. CDR3 loop: CASSLTGARNIQYF. In DNA, the CDR3 is TGTGCCAGCAGCTTAACTGGGGCGCGAAACATTCAGTACTTC.

This clonotype has at least ten counts. The V call is TRBV5-1, the J call TRBJ2-7; no clear D gene. The CDR3 has 14 amino acids. CDR1 SGHRS and CDR2 YFSETQ come from the germline V gene. V lost 4 bases, J lost 7 bases, and 18 bases lay in between. The chain's CDR3 is CASSPARPFREQYF. CDR3 sequence (DNA): TGCGCCAGCAGCCCCGCTAGGCCGTTTAGGGAGCAGTACTTC. Full variable domain (remainder filled in from reference TRBV5-1 and TRBJ2-7): KAGVTQTPRYLIKTRGQQVTLSCSPISGHRSVSWYQQTPGQGLQFLFEYFSETQRNKGNFPGRFSGRQFSNSRSEMNVSTLELGDSALYLCASSPARPFREQYFGPGTRLTVT.